Included here is one TCR beta chain sequence, with context. In the study's own analysis: The assay estimated nucleated cells by amplifying reference gene primers. Assay: immunoSEQ multiplex PCR; the TCRdb copy retains only in-frame clones and omits some. V and J calls plus clone size are reproduced from that table; the DNA served to infer D and trimming. The sample lists roughly 73,000 clones, around 90% occurring once. The data were taken from a study of blood T cell repertoires in COVID-19. Overall study context: Spain, Italy and the United States supplied samples that represented acute and convalescent COVID-19. The cDNA or gDNA used as material had been derived from T cells, B-cell-depleted T cells, or PBMCs.

The CDR3 length is 13 residues. J was trimmed by 6 bases and V by 8 bases; bases with no gene match: 5. The clonotype originates from a human donor in a cohort sampled during active COVID-19. The V call is TRBV12-3 or TRBV12-4, the J call TRBJ2-2; 8 nucleotides align to TRBD2. The specimen was peripheral blood. CDR3 sequence: CASDRTSPGELFF. The CDR3 nucleotides are TGTGCCAGCGACCGGACTAGCCCCGGGGAGCTGTTTTTT.